Each of the 22 T cell receptor beta chains below was sequenced from the same sample in a study of PD-L1 blockade in urothelial cancer. As for time point: peripheral blood 6 weeks after treatment start. Sequencing used immunoSEQ multiplex PCR; TCRdb keeps in-frame clones, though not all of them. The table lists around 100,000 clones, 75% to 95% of them singletons. The sample in question was PBMCs, obtained around atezolizumab (anti-PD-L1) treatment. These receptors all come from a man in his sixties with urothelial cancer.

The chain is built from TRBV7-2 and TRBJ2-5; perhaps TRBD2 as D (6 bases). The CDR3 is made up of 17 amino acids. The germline V gene encodes CDR1 SGHTA and CDR2 FQGNSA. Trimming left V 1 base short and J 2 bases short, with 17 bases between. The CDR3 loop is CASSLGRHGSGQETQYF. Here the CDR3 DNA reads TGTGCCAGCAGCTTAGGTAGACACGGGAGTGGGCAAGAGACCCAGTACTTC.

Here the CDR3 DNA reads TGTGCCAGCAGTTCAGGGCCCTTGGGGACCCAGTACTTC. It codes for CASSSGPLGTQYF. This chain connects TRBV2 to TRBJ2-5, with D maybe TRBD1 (5 bases). The CDR3 sequence is 13 residues long. With 5 bases removed from V and 7 bases from J, the gap between germline ends came to 14 bases. Germline V CDR1 and CDR2: SNHLY, FYNNEI.

The chain has TRBV5-6 and TRBJ2-7, with D possibly being TRBD2 (5 bases). The V end was cut by 0 bases, the J end by 5 bases, with 12 bases between. Germline CDR1 is SGHDT and CDR2 is YYEEEE. The CDR3 runs 14 residues. Written as DNA, the CDR3 is TGTGCCAGCAGCTTGGTTCCGGGGAGCGACGAGCAGTACTTC. This codes for CASSLVPGSDEQYF.

The chain combines TRBV7-3 with TRBJ2-3, with 7 bases that match TRBD2. The junction had 11 bases not matched to a gene; V was cut back by 5 bases and J by 3 bases. Germline V gene data show CDR1 as SGHTA and CDR2 as FQGTGA. This CDR3 has 16 residues. CDR3 protein: CASSPVLGGGTDTQYF. CDR3 in DNA: TGTGCCAGCAGCCCGGTGTTGGGCGGGGGAACAGATACGCAGTATTTT.

In its sample, this clone was seen a few times. V and J are TRBV30 and TRBJ1-4, with 7 bases lining up with TRBD1. The V gene end was trimmed by 5 bases and the J gene end by 2 bases; junction bases not matched to a gene: 14. There are 17 residues in the CDR3. Germline-derived CDR1 and CDR2 are GTSNPN and SVGIG (reference sequence). The CDR3 loop is CAWGGGTALSTNEKLFF. In nucleotides, the CDR3 is TGTGCCTGGGGTGGCGGGACAGCTCTCTCGACTAATGAAAAACTGTTTTTT.

The chain has TRBV18 and TRBJ2-3, with TRBD1 as a possible D gene (5 bases). CDR3 length: 12 residues. Per the germline V gene, CDR1 is KGHSH and CDR2 is LQKENI. V was clipped by 3 bases and J by 7 bases, with 8 bases between them. CDR3 protein: CASSPKGNTQYF. The CDR3 nucleotides read TGTGCCAGCTCACCTAAGGGGAATACGCAGTATTTT.

V is TRBV29-1 and J is TRBJ2-2; D not certain. Germline assignment: CDR1 SQVTM and CDR2 ANQGSEA. The CDR3 length is 12 residues. V gave up 3 bases and J gave up 7 bases, with 9 bases separating them. CDR3 in amino acids: CSVDDEVGELFF. CDR3 sequence (DNA): TGCAGCGTTGACGATGAGGTCGGGGAGCTGTTTTTT.

The chain recombines TRBV7-2 with TRBJ2-2; 9 bases agree with TRBD1. The V and J ends lost 5 bases and 2 bases, in that order; junction bases with no gene match: 6. CDR1 SGHTA and CDR2 FQGNSA come from the germline V gene. This CDR3 has 16 amino acids. CDR3 amino acids: CASSLQGQGNTGELFF. As DNA, the CDR3 is TGTGCCAGCAGCCTTCAGGGACAGGGAAACACCGGGGAGCTGTTTTTT.

J is TRBJ1-1 and V is TRBV6-6; 8 nucleotides match TRBD1. Germline CDR1 and CDR2: MNHNY and SVGAGI (reference sequence). The CDR3 is 14 amino acids. V trimming: 7 bases; J trimming: 7 bases; junction bases outside the gene matches: 11. In DNA, the CDR3 is TGTGCCAGCACTTTGACAGGGGCCCTTCTTGAAGCTTTCTTT. Translating it yields CASTLTGALLEAFF.

The chain combines TRBV2 with TRBJ1-1, with TRBD1 matching 12 bases. This CDR3 spans 14 amino acids. CDR1 is SNHLY and CDR2 is FYNNEI in the germline V gene. Unmatched junction bases numbered 10, after V lost 7 bases and J lost 10 bases. The DNA of the CDR3 is TGTGCCAGCACCCTCTGGGACAGGGGGCTCGCAGCTTTCTTT. Protein sequence: CASTLWDRGLAAFF.

V and J are TRBV28 and TRBJ2-7; no definite D call. The CDR3 has 12 residues. The germline V gene has CDR1 MDHEN and CDR2 SYDVKM. Trimming removed 6 bases from V and 2 bases from J, with 8 bases in between. CDR3 sequence: CASSPTAYEQYF. CDR3 nucleotide sequence: TGTGCCAGCAGCCCTACGGCCTACGAGCAGTACTTC.

This clone was detected a few times. The chain recombines TRBV5-6 with TRBJ2-5; TRBD2 matches 10 bases. The trim removed 0 bases at V and 5 bases at J, leaving 7 bases unmatched. CDR1 is SGHDT, CDR2 YYEEEE, per germline. This CDR3 spans 16 amino acids. The CDR3 sequence is CASSLAPAGGRETQYF. CDR3 coding DNA: TGTGCCAGCAGCTTGGCCCCAGCGGGGGGGCGTGAGACCCAGTACTTC.

This chain joins TRBV30 and TRBJ1-3; a weak D match, TRBD1 (5 bases). The germline CDR1 and CDR2 sequences are GTSNPN and SVGIG (reference sequence). CDR3 length equals 15 residues. V gave up 3 bases and J gave up 0 bases, with 12 bases separating them. The CDR3 DNA is TGTGCCTGGAGCTCTGGGGCAGGCTCTGGAAACACCATATATTTT. Its protein is CAWSSGAGSGNTIYF.

This clone has just a few counts. V gene TRBV28 combines with J gene TRBJ2-2; possibly TRBD1 for D (5 bases). Germline assignment: CDR1 MDHEN and CDR2 SYDVKM. The CDR3 covers 11 residues. The V and J ends lost 6 bases and 9 bases respectively, with 8 bases between them. CDR3 in amino acids: CASSDSWELFF. The CDR3 DNA sequence: TGTGCCAGCAGCGACAGTTGGGAGCTGTTTTTT.

The chain employs TRBV19 and TRBJ2-4; D gene unclear. The ends were cut back, 6 bases at V and 9 bases at J, with 12 bases in the middle. Per the germline V gene, CDR1 is LNHDA and CDR2 is SQIVND (reference sequence). The CDR3 length is 12 residues. The CDR3 region is CASRSPGAIQYF. CDR3 nucleotide sequence: TGTGCCAGTAGGAGCCCGGGTGCCATTCAGTACTTC.

In DNA, the CDR3 is TGCGCCAGCAGCCAAGATAGCGAGCGCCGAAGCTCCTACAATGAGCAGTTCTTC. The encoded protein is CASSQDSERRSSYNEQFF. The chain recombines TRBV4-3 with TRBJ2-1, with a weak D call TRBD2 (5 bases). The CDR3 is made up of 18 amino acids. Germline CDR1 reads LGHNA; CDR2 reads YSLEER. Deletions cut 0 bases from V and 0 bases from J, with 15 bases between.

CDR3 sequence: CASRYQETQYF. The CDR3 nucleotides are TGTGCCAGCCGGTACCAAGAGACCCAGTACTTC. The genes are TRBV2 and TRBJ2-5; D uncertain. Looked up from germline, CDR1 is SNHLY and CDR2 is FYNNEI. The CDR3 has 11 residues. The ends were cut back, 8 bases at V and 0 bases at J, with 4 bases in the middle.

The J gene is TRBJ2-5, the V gene TRBV7-8; D gene unclear. Looked up from germline, CDR1 is SGHVS and CDR2 is FQNEAQ. V was clipped by 1 base and J by 2 bases, with 11 bases between them. CDR3 length equals 15 residues. CDR3 amino acids: CASSLVRQRQETQYF. The DNA of the CDR3 is TGTGCCAGCAGCTTAGTGAGGCAGAGACAAGAGACCCAGTACTTC.

J is TRBJ2-7 and V is TRBV19; 8 bases match TRBD1. This CDR3 spans 15 amino acids. CDR1 is LNHDA, CDR2 SQIVND, per germline (reference sequence). Trimming removed 4 bases from V and 0 bases from J; junction bases left unmatched: 5. In DNA, the CDR3 is TGTGCCAGTAGTAAACGACAGGGGCCCTCCTACGAGCAGTACTTC. Protein sequence: CASSKRQGPSYEQYF.

J is TRBJ2-1 and V is TRBV7-9, with unresolved D. Trimming shortened V by 5 bases and J by 7 bases, and 15 bases separated the two germline ends. The CDR3 spans 14 residues. The germline V gene has CDR1 SEHNR and CDR2 FQNEAQ (reference sequence). The CDR3 DNA is TGTGCCAGCAGCCCCCCCTACCCGGGTAATGAGCAGTTCTTC. Amino acid sequence: CASSPPYPGNEQFF.

The J gene is TRBJ2-5, the V gene TRBV4-3, with TRBD2 identical over 8 bases. With V trimmed by 4 bases and J by 0 bases, 7 bases remained unmatched. Per the germline V gene, CDR1 is LGHNA and CDR2 is YSLEER. This CDR3 comprises 16 residues. The CDR3 DNA follows: TGCGCCAGCAGCCGGGGAACGGGGGGGTACCAAGAGACCCAGTACTTC. It encodes CASSRGTGGYQETQYF.

V gene TRBV7-2 combines with J gene TRBJ2-2; D is unresolved. Germline lookup yields CDR1 SGHTA and CDR2 FQGNSA. V lost 10 bases and J 5 bases, leaving 17 bases between the germline ends. CDR3 length equals 14 residues. DNA for the CDR3: TGTGCCATCACGCCGCAACATATTACCGGGGAGCTGTTTTTT. This sequence encodes CAITPQHITGELFF.